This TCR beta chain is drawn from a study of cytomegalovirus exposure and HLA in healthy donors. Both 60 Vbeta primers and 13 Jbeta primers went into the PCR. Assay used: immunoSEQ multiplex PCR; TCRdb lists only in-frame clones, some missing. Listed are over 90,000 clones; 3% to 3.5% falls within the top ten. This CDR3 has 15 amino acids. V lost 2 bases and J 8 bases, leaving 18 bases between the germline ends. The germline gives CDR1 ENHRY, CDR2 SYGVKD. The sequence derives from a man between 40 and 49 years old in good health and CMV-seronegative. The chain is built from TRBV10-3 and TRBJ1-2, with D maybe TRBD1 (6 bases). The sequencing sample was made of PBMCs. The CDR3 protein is CAISERQEPYEGYTF. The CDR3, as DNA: TGTGCCATCAGTGAGCGACAGGAGCCCTATGAGGGCTACACCTTC.